The rows below give T cell receptor beta chains drawn from one sample of a study of T cell repertoires in aging, cancer and after chemotherapy. TCRdb analysed the multiplex PCR reads with MiXCR anew, one entry per CDR3 protein. The table records about 250 distinct CDR3 sequences, 25% to 40% of them present only once. Sequenced sample: blood. These receptors all come from a human donor with a blood cancer. The CDR3 runs from the conserved cysteine through the conserved F or W. D genes are given only for firm matches. Size tells how often a clone was seen (once, few, many) or the class of an expanded clone, and some rows leave it out.

>TRBD1|TRBJ2-1|TRBV19|.
TGTGCCCGTAGTATCTCCGGGACAGGGGGAGGGATGTCCTACAATGAGCAGTTCTTC
CARSISGTGGGMSYNEQFF
>TRBD1|TRBJ2-1|TRBV19|.
TGTGCCAGTAGTATATCGGGGACAGGGGGTACCTACAATGAGCAGTTCTTC
CASSISGTGGTYNEQFF
>.|TRBJ2-4|TRBV9|once
TGTGCCAGCAGCCTAAGCGGCGGACCCCCATACTTC
CASSLSGGPPYF
>.|TRBJ2-7|TRBV27|large
TGTGCCAGCAGTTCCTTCAGGGGGGGTGCCTACGAGCAGTACTTC
CASSSFRGGAYEQYF
>TRBD2|TRBJ2-1|TRBV12-3/TRBV12-4|.
TGTGCCAGCAGTCGGGGACTAGCGGCCTACAATGAGCAGTTCTTC
CASSRGLAAYNEQFF
>TRBD2|TRBJ2-2|TRBV5-1|large
TGCGCCAGCAGCTCCCTTAGCGGGACCACCGGGGAGCTGTTTTTT
CASSSLSGTTGELFF
>TRBD1|TRBJ2-1|TRBV4-2|medium-sized
TGTGCCAGCAGCCAAGGGACAGGGGAGAATGAGCAGTTCTTC
CASSQGTGENEQFF
>.|TRBJ1-4|TRBV19|hyperexpanded
TGTGCCAGTAAGGATCAGGGGAGAGAAAAACTGTTTTTT
CASKDQGREKLFF
>TRBD2|TRBJ2-2|TRBV7-6|large
TGTGCCAGCAGCTTAGTTGTCAGGGAGGGCACCGGGGAGCTGTTTTTT
CASSLVVREGTGELFF
>.|TRBJ1-1|TRBV18|large
TGTGCCAGCTCACCGGAGGCACAAAGTATGAACACTGAAGCTTTCTTT
CASSPEAQSMNTEAFF
>.|TRBJ2-7|TRBV6-2/TRBV6-3|medium-sized
TGTGCCCGGCCGCCCTCCTACGAGCAGTACTTC
CARPPSYEQYF
>TRBD1|TRBJ1-4|TRBV5-1|large
TGCGCCAGCAGCTGGGGCATACAGGGGACTAATGAAAAACTGTTTTTT
CASSWGIQGTNEKLFF
>.|TRBJ1-2|TRBV30|.
TGTGCCTGGACGGGAGGTACCTATGTCTACACCTTC
CAWTGGTYVYTF
>.|TRBJ2-1|TRBV12-3/TRBV12-4|large
TGTGCCAGCAGTTTTGAGGGACCGATAGGGGGGCAGTTCTTC
CASSFEGPIGGQFF
>.|TRBJ2-5|TRBV5-1|large
TGCGCCAGCAGCTTGACCCAGGGGGGAGAGACCCAGTACTTC
CASSLTQGGETQYF
>TRBD1|TRBJ2-7|TRBV29-1|hyperexpanded
TGCAGCGTTGAAGGGCAGGGGGCCTACGAGCAGTACTTC
CSVEGQGAYEQYF
>.|TRBJ1-1|TRBV6-5|large
TGTGCCAGCAACCCGACAGGCCCCCTCACTGAAGCTTTCTTT
CASNPTGPLTEAFF
>.|TRBJ2-3|TRBV5-6|.
.
CASTSGQTDTEYF
>.|TRBJ1-4|TRBV6-2/TRBV6-3|large
TGTGCCAGCAGTAACCCCCAGAACCAGCTCTCTTTT
CASSNPQNQLSF
>TRBD2|TRBJ2-5|TRBV15|.
TGTGCCGACGAGCGGGGGGAGTACCAAGAGACCCAGTACTTC
CADERGEYQETQYF
>.|TRBJ2-7|TRBV4-1|.
TGCGCCAGCAGCCAACCACTCCAGGGGAGTGAGCAGTACTTC
CASSQPLQGSEQYF
>.|TRBJ2-1|TRBV7-3|medium-sized
TGTGCCAGCAGCTTCGACCACAATGAGCAGTTCTTC
CASSFDHNEQFF
>.|TRBJ2-2|TRBV5-1|medium-sized
TGCGCCAGCAGTTGGGACGGACAGAGCGGGGAGCTGTTTTTT
CASSWDGQSGELFF
>.|TRBJ2-3|TRBV20-1|few
TGCAGTGCTAGTCAGGGGGGTTTCGGCACAGATACGCAGTATTTT
CSASQGGFGTDTQYF
>TRBD1|TRBJ1-6|TRBV5-1|large
TGCGCCAGCAGCTTGACAGGGGATAATTCACCCCTCCACTTT
CASSLTGDNSPLHF
>.|TRBJ2-1|TRBV19|.
TGTGCCAGTACAGGAGGGAGCGATCCTACCTACAATGAGCAGTTCTTC
CASTGGSDPTYNEQFF
>.|TRBJ1-3|TRBV28|medium-sized
TGTGCCAGCAGGAACAGCCTGTCGTCTGGAAACACCATATATTTT
CASRNSLSSGNTIYF
>.|TRBJ2-1|TRBV12-3/TRBV12-4|large
TGTGCCAGCAGTCTCTCAAGTGGCTTAGGTGAGCAGTTCTTC
CASSLSSGLGEQFF
>.|TRBJ1-1|TRBV27|large
TGTGCCAGCAGACTTCAGGGGACTGAAGCTTTCTTT
CASRLQGTEAFF
>.|TRBJ2-3|TRBV27|.
TGTGCCAGCAGTTTAGCAGGGCCTGATACGCAGTATTTT
CASSLAGPDTQYF
>TRBD1|TRBJ2-2|TRBV28|few
TGTGCCAGCAGATCGACAGGGGTCGGATTCGGCACCGGGGAGCTGTTTTTT
CASRSTGVGFGTGELFF
>.|TRBJ2-7|TRBV5-1|medium-sized
TGCGCCAGCAGCTTGGTTGTCCGGGAGAATAGTTACGAGCAGTACTTC
CASSLVVRENSYEQYF
>TRBD2|TRBJ2-1|TRBV7-3|medium-sized
TGTGCCAGCAGCACCGGGACTAGCAATGAGCAGTTCTTC
CASSTGTSNEQFF
>.|TRBJ1-2|TRBV12-5|.
TGTGCTAGTATGGGACGAGGGCGCGAAGACTATGGCTACACCTTC
CASMGRGREDYGYTF
>.|TRBJ2-5|TRBV20-1|medium-sized
TGCAGTGCTAGAGTAACAGGGAGGGAGACCCAGTACTTC
CSARVTGRETQYF
>TRBD1|TRBJ2-1|TRBV5-4|.
TGTGCCAGCAGCGGGACAGGGGAGAATGAGCAGTTCTTC
CASSGTGENEQFF
>.|TRBJ2-4|TRBV2|few
TGTGCCAGCAGTGGAGTGGGAGAGCACATTCAGTACTTC
CASSGVGEHIQYF
>.|TRBJ1-4|TRBV29-1|.
TGCAGCGTTGGGTCGGGAACTAATGAAAAACTGTTTTTT
CSVGSGTNEKLFF
>.|TRBJ1-1|TRBV29-1|hyperexpanded
TGCAGCGTTGAACTAAACACTGAAGCTTTCTTT
CSVELNTEAFF
>.|TRBJ1-1|TRBV18|.
TGTGCCAGCTCTTCCGGGACCCGATTAAGGACTGAAGCTTTCTTT
CASSSGTRLRTEAFF
>.|TRBJ2-5|TRBV29-1|hyperexpanded
TGCAGCGTTGATGGTGGGGACGAGACCCAGTACTTC
CSVDGGDETQYF